The T cell receptor (beta chain) described here comes from a study of blood T cell repertoires in COVID-19. At the level of the study: There were acute and convalescent COVID-19 samples, and they came from the United States, Italy and Spain.

This clone appeared a few times. V lost 6 bases and J 4 bases, leaving 13 bases between the germline ends. The CDR3 is 14 amino acids. Germline V gene sequence: CDR1 LGHNT, CDR2 FRNRAP. The assay was immunoSEQ multiplex PCR, and TCRdb's table has in-frame clones only and misses some. The sample has hundreds of thousands of clones; around 80% are singletons. This study enrolled people aged about 18 to 100 from approximately 24 US geographic areas. Which cohort a participant joined came from the clinical history participants gave. V gene TRBV12-5 combines with J gene TRBJ1-5; TRBD1 is a possible D gene (5 bases). Sequencing was done on a sample of PBMCs or T cells enriched from blood (not recorded which). The TCR comes from a man aged 25-40 years with acute COVID-19. CDR3 protein: CASGSTEDNQPQHF. As DNA, the CDR3 is TGTGCTAGTGGCTCGACAGAGGATAATCAGCCCCAGCATTTT.